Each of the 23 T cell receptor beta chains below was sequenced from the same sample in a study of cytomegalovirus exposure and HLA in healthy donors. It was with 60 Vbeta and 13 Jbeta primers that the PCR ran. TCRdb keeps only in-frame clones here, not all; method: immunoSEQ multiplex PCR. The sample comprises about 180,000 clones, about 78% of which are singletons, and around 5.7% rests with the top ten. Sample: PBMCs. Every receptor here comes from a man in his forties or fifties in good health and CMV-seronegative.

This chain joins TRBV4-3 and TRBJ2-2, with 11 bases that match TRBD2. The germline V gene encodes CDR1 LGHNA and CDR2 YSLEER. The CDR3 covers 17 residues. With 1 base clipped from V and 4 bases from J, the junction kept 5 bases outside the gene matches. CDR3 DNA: TGCGCCAGCAGCCAAGTTTGGCTAGCGGGGGGCACCGGGGAGCTGTTTTTT. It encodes CASSQVWLAGGTGELFF.

This chain's CDR3 is CASSIEGRGYGYTF. Written as DNA, the CDR3 is TGTGCCAGTAGTATAGAAGGGAGGGGCTATGGCTACACCTTC. The chain recombines TRBV19 with TRBJ1-2; D may be TRBD1 (5 bases). This CDR3 is built from 14 residues. CDR1 and CDR2 (germline): LNHDA, SQIVND (reference sequence). V was clipped by 0 bases and J by 4 bases, with 9 bases between them.

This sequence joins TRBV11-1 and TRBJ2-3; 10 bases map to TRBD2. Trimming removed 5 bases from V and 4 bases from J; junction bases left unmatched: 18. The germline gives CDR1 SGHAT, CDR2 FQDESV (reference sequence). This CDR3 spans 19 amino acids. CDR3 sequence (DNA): TGTGCCAGCAGCCCCTCCGTCTCTAGCGGGAGAGCCGCACCAGATACGCAGTATTTT. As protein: CASSPSVSSGRAAPDTQYF.

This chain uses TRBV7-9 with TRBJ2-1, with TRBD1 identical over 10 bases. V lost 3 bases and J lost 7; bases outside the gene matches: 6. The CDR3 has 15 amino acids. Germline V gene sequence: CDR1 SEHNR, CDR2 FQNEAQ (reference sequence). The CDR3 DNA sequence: TGTGCCAGCAGCTTTGGGACAGGGGAAAAGAATGAGCAGTTCTTC. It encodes CASSFGTGEKNEQFF.

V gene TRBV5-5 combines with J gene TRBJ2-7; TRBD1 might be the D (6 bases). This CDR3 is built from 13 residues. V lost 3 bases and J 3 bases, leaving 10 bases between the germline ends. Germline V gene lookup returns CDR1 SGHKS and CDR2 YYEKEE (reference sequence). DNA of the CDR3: TGTGCCAGCAGCTCGAGGACAGACTACGAGCAGTACTTC. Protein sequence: CASSSRTDYEQYF.

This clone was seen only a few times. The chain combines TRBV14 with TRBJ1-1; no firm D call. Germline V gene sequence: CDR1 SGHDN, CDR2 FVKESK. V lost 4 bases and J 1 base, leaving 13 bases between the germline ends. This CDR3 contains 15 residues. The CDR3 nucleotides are TGTGCCAGCAGCCCCCGGGCGGGCTCGAACACTGAAGCTTTCTTT. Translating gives CASSPRAGSNTEAFF.

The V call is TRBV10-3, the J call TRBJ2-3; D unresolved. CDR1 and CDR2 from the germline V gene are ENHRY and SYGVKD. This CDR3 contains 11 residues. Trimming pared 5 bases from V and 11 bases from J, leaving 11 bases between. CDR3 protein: CAISSLSGQYF. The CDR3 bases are TGTGCCATCAGTTCATTATCGGGGCAGTATTTT.

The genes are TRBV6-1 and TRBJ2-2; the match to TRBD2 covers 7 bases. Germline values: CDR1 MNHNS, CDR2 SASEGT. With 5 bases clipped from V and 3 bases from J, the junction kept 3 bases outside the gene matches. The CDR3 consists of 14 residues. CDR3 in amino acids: CASSNLADTGELFF. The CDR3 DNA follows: TGTGCCAGCAGTAACCTAGCGGACACCGGGGAGCTGTTTTTT.

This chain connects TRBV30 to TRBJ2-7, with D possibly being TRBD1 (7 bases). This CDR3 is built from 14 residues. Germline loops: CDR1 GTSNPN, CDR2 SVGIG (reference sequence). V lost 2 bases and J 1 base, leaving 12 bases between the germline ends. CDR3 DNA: TGTGCCTGGAGTACAGGGGACTCTTCCTACGAGCAGTACTTC. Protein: CAWSTGDSSYEQYF.

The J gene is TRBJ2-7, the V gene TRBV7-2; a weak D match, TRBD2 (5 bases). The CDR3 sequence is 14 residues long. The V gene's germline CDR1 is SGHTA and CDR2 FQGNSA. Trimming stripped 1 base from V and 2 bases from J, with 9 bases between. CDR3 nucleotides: TGTGCCAGCAGCTTAGTCGGGATCGCCTACGAGCAGTACTTC. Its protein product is CASSLVGIAYEQYF. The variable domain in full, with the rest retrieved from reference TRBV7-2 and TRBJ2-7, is GAGVSQSPSNKVTEKGKDVELRCDPISGHTALYWYRQSLGQGLEFLIYFQGNSAPDKSGLPSDRFSAERTGGSVSTLTIQRTQQEDSAVYLCASSLVGIAYEQYFGPGTRLTVT.

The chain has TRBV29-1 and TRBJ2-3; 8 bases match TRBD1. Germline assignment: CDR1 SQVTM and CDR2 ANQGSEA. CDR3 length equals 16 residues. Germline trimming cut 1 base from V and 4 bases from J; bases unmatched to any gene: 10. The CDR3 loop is CSVEGPGGAGPDTQYF. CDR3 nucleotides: TGCAGCGTTGAAGGTCCAGGGGGCGCTGGCCCAGATACGCAGTATTTT.

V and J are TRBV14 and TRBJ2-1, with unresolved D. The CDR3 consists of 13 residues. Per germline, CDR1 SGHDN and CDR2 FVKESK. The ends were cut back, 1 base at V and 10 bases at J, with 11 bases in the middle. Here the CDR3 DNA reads TGTGCCAGCAGCCAAGGCCCCCGAGGAGAGCAGTTCTTC. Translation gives CASSQGPRGEQFF.

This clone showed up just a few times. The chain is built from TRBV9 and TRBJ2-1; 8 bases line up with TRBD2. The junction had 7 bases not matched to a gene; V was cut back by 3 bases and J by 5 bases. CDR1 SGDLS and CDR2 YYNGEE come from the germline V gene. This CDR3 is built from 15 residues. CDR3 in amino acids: CASSAPGLGNNEQFF. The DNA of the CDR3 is TGTGCCAGCAGCGCTCCGGGACTAGGAAACAATGAGCAGTTCTTC.

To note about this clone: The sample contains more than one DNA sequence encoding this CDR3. The CDR3 DNA reads as TGTGCCAGCAGTTATGCAGGGGGCAATTCACCCCTCCACTTT. Protein: CASSYAGGNSPLHF. The genes are TRBV6-5 and TRBJ1-6, with 8 bases fitting TRBD1. After removal of 3 bases from V and 7 bases from J, the junction contained 2 bases not matched to a gene. CDR1 and CDR2 from the germline V gene are MNHEY and SVGAGI. This CDR3 has 14 amino acids.

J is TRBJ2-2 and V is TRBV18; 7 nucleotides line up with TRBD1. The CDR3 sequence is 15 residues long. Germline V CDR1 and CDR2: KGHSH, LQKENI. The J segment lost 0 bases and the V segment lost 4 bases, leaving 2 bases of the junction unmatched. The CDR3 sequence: CASSRGQSNTGELFF. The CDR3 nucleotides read TGTGCCAGCTCACGGGGACAGTCGAACACCGGGGAGCTGTTTTTT.

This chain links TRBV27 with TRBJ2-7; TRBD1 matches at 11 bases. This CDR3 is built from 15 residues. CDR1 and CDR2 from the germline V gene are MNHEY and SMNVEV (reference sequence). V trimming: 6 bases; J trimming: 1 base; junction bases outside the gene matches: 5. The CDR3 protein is CASSKGQGASYEQYF. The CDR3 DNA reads TGTGCCAGCAGCAAAGGACAGGGGGCTTCCTACGAGCAGTACTTC.

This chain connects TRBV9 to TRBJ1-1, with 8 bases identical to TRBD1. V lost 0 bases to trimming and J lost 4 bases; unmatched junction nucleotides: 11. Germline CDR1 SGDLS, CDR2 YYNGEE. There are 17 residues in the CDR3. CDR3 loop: CASSVAPDRVSVTEAFF. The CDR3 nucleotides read TGTGCCAGCAGCGTAGCCCCGGACAGGGTGTCCGTCACTGAAGCTTTCTTT.

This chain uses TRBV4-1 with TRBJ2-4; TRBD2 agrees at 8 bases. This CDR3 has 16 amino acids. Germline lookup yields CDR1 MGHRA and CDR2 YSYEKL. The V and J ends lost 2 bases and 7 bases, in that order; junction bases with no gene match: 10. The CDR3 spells CASSQPETGGGNIQYF. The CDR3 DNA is TGCGCCAGCAGCCAACCTGAAACCGGGGGGGGGAACATTCAGTACTTC.

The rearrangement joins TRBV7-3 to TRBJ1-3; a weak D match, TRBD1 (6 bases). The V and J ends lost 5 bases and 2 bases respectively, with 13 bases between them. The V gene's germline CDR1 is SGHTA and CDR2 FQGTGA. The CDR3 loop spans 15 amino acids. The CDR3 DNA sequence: TGTGCCAGCAGCCGAGCCAGGGGTGCTGGAAACACCATATATTTT. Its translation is CASSRARGAGNTIYF.

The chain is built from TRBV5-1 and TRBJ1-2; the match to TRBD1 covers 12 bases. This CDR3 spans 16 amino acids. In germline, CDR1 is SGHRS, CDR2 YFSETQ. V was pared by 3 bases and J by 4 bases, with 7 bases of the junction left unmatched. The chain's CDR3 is CASSSRPGQGAYGYTF. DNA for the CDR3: TGCGCCAGCAGCTCAAGACCGGGACAGGGGGCCTATGGCTACACCTTC.

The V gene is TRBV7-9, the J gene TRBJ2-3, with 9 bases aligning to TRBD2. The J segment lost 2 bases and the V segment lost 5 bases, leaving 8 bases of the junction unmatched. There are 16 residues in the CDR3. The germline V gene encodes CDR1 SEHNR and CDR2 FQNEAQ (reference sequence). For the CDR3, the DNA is TGTGCCAGCAGCCCTCGACTAGCGGAGAACACAGATACGCAGTATTTT. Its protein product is CASSPRLAENTDTQYF.

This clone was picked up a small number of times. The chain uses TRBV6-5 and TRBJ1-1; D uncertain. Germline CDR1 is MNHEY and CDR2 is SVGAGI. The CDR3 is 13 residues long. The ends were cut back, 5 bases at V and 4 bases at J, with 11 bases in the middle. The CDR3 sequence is CASSTPGSTEAFF. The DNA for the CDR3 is TGTGCCAGCAGTACTCCAGGAAGCACTGAAGCTTTCTTT.

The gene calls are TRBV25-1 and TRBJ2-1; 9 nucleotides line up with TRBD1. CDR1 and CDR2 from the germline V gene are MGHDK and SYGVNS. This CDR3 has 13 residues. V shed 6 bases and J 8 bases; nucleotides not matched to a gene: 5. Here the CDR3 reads CASRGDREDEQFF. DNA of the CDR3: TGTGCCAGCAGGGGGGACAGGGAGGATGAGCAGTTCTTC. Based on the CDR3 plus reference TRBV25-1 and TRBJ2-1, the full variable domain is EADIYQTPRYLVIGTGKKITLECSQTMGHDKMYWYQQDPGMELHLIHYSYGVNSTEKGDLSSESTVSRIRTEHFPLTLESARPSHTSQYLCASRGDREDEQFFGPGTRLTVL.